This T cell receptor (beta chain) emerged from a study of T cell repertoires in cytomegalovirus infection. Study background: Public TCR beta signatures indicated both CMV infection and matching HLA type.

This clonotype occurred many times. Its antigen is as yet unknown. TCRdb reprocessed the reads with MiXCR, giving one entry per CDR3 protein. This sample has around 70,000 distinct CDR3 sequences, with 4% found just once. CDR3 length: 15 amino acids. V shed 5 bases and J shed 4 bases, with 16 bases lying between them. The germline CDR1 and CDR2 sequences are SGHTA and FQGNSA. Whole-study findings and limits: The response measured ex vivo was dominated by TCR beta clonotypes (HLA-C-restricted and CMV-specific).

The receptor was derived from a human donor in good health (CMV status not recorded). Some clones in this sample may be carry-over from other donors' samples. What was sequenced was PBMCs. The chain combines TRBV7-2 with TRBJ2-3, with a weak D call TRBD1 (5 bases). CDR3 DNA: TGTGCCAGCAGCCGACAGCCCCCAGGGTCAGATACGCAGTATTTT. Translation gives CASSRQPPGSDTQYF. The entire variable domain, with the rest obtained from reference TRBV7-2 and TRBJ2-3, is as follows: GAGVSQSPSNKVTEKGKDVELRCDPISGHTALYWYRQSLGQGLEFLIYFQGNSAPDKSGLPSDRFSAERTGGSVSTLTIQRTQQEDSAVYLCASSRQPPGSDTQYFGPGTRLTVL.